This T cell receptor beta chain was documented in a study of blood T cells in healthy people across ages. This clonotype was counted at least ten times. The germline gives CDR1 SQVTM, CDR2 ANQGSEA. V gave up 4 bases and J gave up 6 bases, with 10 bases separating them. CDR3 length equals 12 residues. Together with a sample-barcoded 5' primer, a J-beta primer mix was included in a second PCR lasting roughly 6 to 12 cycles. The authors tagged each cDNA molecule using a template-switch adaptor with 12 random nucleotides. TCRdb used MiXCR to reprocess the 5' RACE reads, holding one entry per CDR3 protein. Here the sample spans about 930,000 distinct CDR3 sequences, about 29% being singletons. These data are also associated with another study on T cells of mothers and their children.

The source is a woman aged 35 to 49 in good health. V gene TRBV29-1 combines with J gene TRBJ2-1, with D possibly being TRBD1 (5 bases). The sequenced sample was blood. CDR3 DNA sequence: TGCAGCGTTGTCAGTCAGGGCAATGAGCAGTTCTTC. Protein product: CSVVSQGNEQFF.